The clone carrying this T cell receptor (beta chain) has at least ten counts. No antigen is known for it. This sample is drawn from a study of T cells in Graves' hyperthyroidism and ophthalmopathy. On the study more broadly: Peripheral blood was collected at initial diagnosis, before any treatment.

It was considered stable Graves' hyperthyroidism when ophthalmopathy did not progress within 18 months. Recently diagnosed hyperthyroidism of less than 2 months' duration affected patients aged 18 to 65. Whole-study results and caveats: In blood, most of the thyroid clonotypes expanded above 0.001 were also present.

RNA transcripts served as the template for amplifying TCR beta CDR3 regions. The study used the HTBI primer set for a first-round RT-PCR of the TCR CDR3. TCRdb reprocessed the multiplex PCR reads via MiXCR and lists one record per CDR3 protein. The table includes some 500,000 distinct CDR3 sequences, around 14% detected once. The CDR3 is made up of 12 amino acids. Trimming took off 1 base at V and 9 bases at J, with 9 bases between the two ends. CDR1 MDHEN and CDR2 SYDVKM come from the germline V gene. The chain links TRBV28 to TRBJ2-5; D is possibly TRBD2 (6 bases). Material for sequencing was blood. The receptor comes from a woman between 18 and 29 years old with Graves' hyperthyroidism. The CDR3 DNA reads as TGTGCCAGCAGTTTATCTCCGGGGGCCCAGTACTTC. Amino acids: CASSLSPGAQYF.